Following are 28 T cell receptor beta chains from one sample sequenced in a study of T-cell memory formation after mild COVID-19. TCRdb reprocessed the 5' RACE reads via MiXCR and lists one record per CDR3 protein. This table has roughly 100,000 distinct CDR3 sequences, 15% to 20% appearing once. The sequenced sample consisted of PBMCs or a T cell subset sorted from them (not recorded which). The receptors stem from an adult woman who had mild COVID-19 (a few samples of this study predate the infection). Cell type and time point are not known.

This chain connects TRBV7-9 to TRBJ1-2, with D hard to call. This CDR3 is 14 amino acids long. Looked up from germline, CDR1 is SEHNR and CDR2 is FQNEAQ (reference sequence). V lost 1 base to trimming and J lost 7 bases, with 13 bases between them. The CDR3 spells CASSLGGSKSGYTF. CDR3 nucleotides: TGTGCCAGCAGCTTAGGGGGTAGTAAGAGTGGCTACACCTTC.

This clonotype was detected ten times or more. The chain couples TRBV5-5 to TRBJ2-2, with TRBD2 identical over 14 bases. The CDR3 consists of 20 residues. Germline trimming cut 4 bases from V and 4 bases from J; bases unmatched to any gene: 15. Germline V gives CDR1 SGHKS, CDR2 YYEKEE (reference sequence). The CDR3: CASSPKSGTSGSSVTGELFF. CDR3 DNA sequence: TGTGCCAGCAGCCCGAAATCCGGGACTAGCGGGAGTAGTGTCACCGGGGAGCTGTTTTTT.

This clonotype occurred a few times. This rearrangement joins TRBV5-1 to TRBJ2-7; the D gene is possibly TRBD1 (5 bases). Trimming stripped 4 bases from V and 4 bases from J, with 15 bases between. The CDR3 extends over 14 amino acids. Germline-derived CDR1 and CDR2 are SGHRS and YFSETQ. CDR3: CASSQTPKGYEQYF. As DNA, the CDR3 is TGCGCCAGCAGCCAGACCCCTAAGGGGTACGAGCAGTACTTC.

Of note for this clonotype: Compared with germline, one end of the junction differs, possibly owing to a read error. The chain recombines TRBV29-1 with TRBJ2-5; the D gene could be TRBD1 or TRBD2 (6 bases each). Germline V lookup: CDR1 SQVTM, CDR2 ANQGSEA. The CDR3 runs 12 residues. The CDR3 coding sequence is TGTAGCGGTTGGGCAGGGGCGGAGACCCAGTACTTC. Protein: CSGWAGAETQYF. The whole variable domain, remainder taken from reference TRBV29-1 and TRBJ2-5, is SAVISQKPSRDICQRGTSLTIQCQVDSQVTMMFWYRQQPGQSLTLIATANQGSEATYESGFVIDKFPISRPNLTFSTLTVSNMSPEDSSIYLCSGWAGAETQYFGPGTRLLVL.

The chain carries TRBV5-1 and TRBJ2-7; 9 nucleotides match TRBD1. Germline V gives CDR1 SGHRS, CDR2 YFSETQ. CDR3 length: 15 residues. V dropped 2 bases and J dropped 5; count of bases not matched to a gene: 8. The DNA of the CDR3 is TGCGCCAGCAGCTTAAGTGGGACAGGGCTGGACGAGCAGTACTTC. This encodes CASSLSGTGLDEQYF.

This chain connects TRBV19 to TRBJ1-1, with D possibly being TRBD1 (6 bases). The germline V and J ends were trimmed by 5 bases and 2 bases, with 12 bases remaining between them. The CDR3 is 14 amino acids. Looked up from germline, CDR1 is LNHDA and CDR2 is SQIVND (reference sequence). The chain's CDR3 is CASSVSGGNTEAFF. The CDR3 nucleotides read TGTGCCAGTAGTGTGAGCGGGGGCAACACTGAAGCTTTCTTT.

This chain uses TRBV27 with TRBJ2-7, with D uncertain. The CDR3 is made up of 13 amino acids. Deletions cut 0 bases from V and 3 bases from J, with 6 bases between. CDR1 and CDR2 from the germline V gene are MNHEY and SMNVEV (reference sequence). CDR3 region: CASSLSWDYEQYF. CDR3 nucleotide sequence: TGTGCCAGCAGTTTATCTTGGGACTACGAGCAGTACTTC.

The rearrangement joins TRBV15 to TRBJ1-1; 11 bases map to TRBD1. This CDR3 has 15 amino acids. The V gene end was trimmed by 3 bases and the J gene end by 3 bases; junction bases not matched to a gene: 3. Germline CDR1 LNHNV, CDR2 YYDKDF (reference sequence). CDR3 in amino acids: CATSSWDRGDTEAFF. The CDR3 nucleotides read TGTGCCACCAGCAGCTGGGACAGGGGGGACACTGAAGCTTTCTTT.

This chain links TRBV24-1 with TRBJ1-1; 8 positions match TRBD1. The germline V gene encodes CDR1 KGHDR and CDR2 SFDVKD. J gave up 3 bases and V 7 bases, and 15 bases lay outside the gene matches. The CDR3 is 17 amino acids. The CDR3 spells CATSLISRGQEYTEAFF. CDR3 DNA: TGTGCCACCAGCCTAATCTCTCGGGGACAGGAATACACTGAAGCTTTCTTT.

Ten or more counts support this clonotype. This sequence joins TRBV27 and TRBJ2-7; no firm D call. Germline V gene sequence: CDR1 MNHEY, CDR2 SMNVEV (reference sequence). V was pared by 3 bases and J by 2 bases, with 8 bases between. The CDR3 consists of 13 residues. The CDR3 DNA sequence: TGTGCCAGCAGTTTGGGCAGCCCCTACGAGCAGTACTTC. Protein sequence: CASSLGSPYEQYF.

The rearrangement uses TRBV7-8 and TRBJ1-4; D ambiguous. CDR1 is SGHVS, CDR2 FQNEAQ, per germline. CDR3 length: 16 amino acids. V gave up 1 base and J gave up 5 bases, with 14 bases separating them. The CDR3, as DNA: TGTGCCAGCAGCTTAGAGGTGGCAGGAGGAAATGAAAAACTGTTTTTT. This gives the protein CASSLEVAGGNEKLFF.

There are a few counts of this clonotype. This sequence joins TRBV6-2 or TRBV6-3 and TRBJ2-1; TRBD2 matches at 11 bases. The V gene's germline CDR1 is MNHEY and CDR2 SVGEGT. This CDR3 spans 14 amino acids. The junction had 0 bases not matched to a gene; V was cut back by 2 bases and J by 6 bases. The DNA of the CDR3 is TGTGCCAGCAGTTACGGGACTAGCGGCAATGAGCAGTTCTTC. Amino acid sequence: CASSYGTSGNEQFF.

This clonotype was recorded many times. The chain recombines TRBV5-1 with TRBJ1-1; no reliable D call. The germline V and J ends were trimmed by 1 base and 1 base, with 8 bases remaining between them. The length of the CDR3 is 14 residues. The V gene's germline CDR1 is SGHRS and CDR2 YFSETQ. CDR3: CASSLLWGNTEAFF. The CDR3 DNA follows: TGCGCCAGCAGCTTGTTATGGGGGAACACTGAAGCTTTCTTT.

This clonotype was picked up many times. This sequence joins TRBV19 and TRBJ2-1; the match to TRBD2 covers 8 bases. Germline trimming cut 7 bases from V and 6 bases from J; bases unmatched to any gene: 11. This CDR3 has 15 residues. Germline V CDR1 and CDR2: LNHDA, SQIVND (reference sequence). CDR3 sequence reads: CASKWVAGGINEQFF. For the CDR3, the DNA is TGTGCCAGTAAATGGGTCGCGGGAGGAATCAATGAGCAGTTCTTC.

This clonotype came up a few times. This chain joins TRBV19 and TRBJ1-4, with D maybe TRBD1 (6 bases). Germline V gives CDR1 LNHDA, CDR2 SQIVND (reference sequence). Between the trimmed V and J ends, which lost 4 bases and 10 bases, there was a span of 22 bases. The CDR3 is 16 residues long. Written as DNA, the CDR3 is TGTGCCAGTAGTACAACTTACGTTACAGGGATCGGAAAACTGTTTTTT. This encodes CASSTTYVTGIGKLFF. The full variable domain, with the rest looked up from reference TRBV19 and TRBJ1-4, is DGGITQSPKYLFRKEGQNVTLSCEQNLNHDAMYWYRQDPGQGLRLIYYSQIVNDFQKGDIAEGYSVSREKKESFPLTVTSAQKNPTAFYLCASSTTYVTGIGKLFFGSGTQLSVL.

This clonotype was picked up a small number of times. This rearrangement joins TRBV7-6 to TRBJ2-7; TRBD1 aligns across 9 bases. V lost 3 bases, J lost 0 bases, and 6 bases stayed unmatched. This CDR3 region has 16 residues. From germline, CDR1 is SGHVS and CDR2 FNYEAQ. The CDR3 loop is CASSLGQGLSSYEQYF. For the CDR3, the DNA is TGTGCCAGCAGCTTGGGACAGGGTTTGAGCTCCTACGAGCAGTACTTC.

The chain combines TRBV7-9 with TRBJ2-5; a weak D match, TRBD1 (6 bases). This CDR3 has 16 residues. Germline V gene lookup returns CDR1 SEHNR and CDR2 FQNEAQ (reference sequence). V was pared by 5 bases and J by 1 base, with 17 bases between. CDR3 sequence: CASSIPRQASQETQYF. The CDR3 DNA is TGTGCCAGCAGCATCCCAAGACAGGCGAGCCAAGAGACCCAGTACTTC.

This chain uses TRBV9 with TRBJ2-7; TRBD2 matches 10 bases. Germline CDR1 is SGDLS and CDR2 is YYNGEE. The ends lost 0 bases at V and 4 bases at J; junction bases unmatched: 4. The CDR3 covers 15 residues. CDR3 nucleotide sequence: TGTGCCAGCAGCGTAGCGCTAGCGGGGGATTACGAGCAGTACTTC. Its protein product is CASSVALAGDYEQYF.

This clonotype was counted between two and nine times. This chain connects TRBV5-1 to TRBJ2-7; 8 nucleotides align to TRBD1. The CDR3 extends over 15 amino acids. The J segment lost 1 base and the V segment lost 2 bases, leaving 5 bases of the junction unmatched. Per the germline V gene, CDR1 is SGHRS and CDR2 is YFSETQ. DNA of the CDR3: TGCGCCAGCAGCTTACCGGGACAGGAGTCCTACGAGCAGTACTTC. Protein sequence: CASSLPGQESYEQYF. Full variable domain (outside the CDR3, taken from reference TRBV5-1 and TRBJ2-7): KAGVTQTPRYLIKTRGQQVTLSCSPISGHRSVSWYQQTPGQGLQFLFEYFSETQRNKGNFPGRFSGRQFSNSRSEMNVSTLELGDSALYLCASSLPGQESYEQYFGPGTRLTVT.

This chain connects TRBV9 to TRBJ2-7; D is unclear. Germline lookup yields CDR1 SGDLS and CDR2 YYNGEE. V was shortened by 0 bases and J by 3 bases, with 10 bases between the two germline ends. There are 14 residues in the CDR3. The DNA of the CDR3 is TGTGCCAGCAGCGTAGGGCGCTCCGGCTACGAGCAGTACTTC. This sequence encodes CASSVGRSGYEQYF. Full variable domain (outside the CDR3, taken from reference TRBV9 and TRBJ2-7): DSGVTQTPKHLITATGQRVTLRCSPRSGDLSVYWYQQSLDQGLQFLIQYYNGEERAKGNILERFSAQQFPDLHSELNLSSLELGDSALYFCASSVGRSGYEQYFGPGTRLTVT.

This clonotype was found a few times. CDR3 loop: CASSKGQGAREQYF. CDR3 in DNA: TGTGCCAGCAGTAAGGGACAGGGGGCGCGGGAGCAGTACTTC. J is TRBJ2-7 and V is TRBV6-5, with 12 bases lining up with TRBD1. Per the germline V gene, CDR1 is MNHEY and CDR2 is SVGAGI. V lost 5 bases and J lost 7; bases outside the gene matches: 6. The CDR3 runs 14 residues.

This sequence joins TRBV12-3 or TRBV12-4 and TRBJ2-3; a possible D gene is TRBD2 (7 bases). This CDR3 region has 16 residues. The germline V and J ends were trimmed by 1 base and 3 bases, with 14 bases remaining between them. The CDR3 nucleotides are TGTGCCAGCAGTTTAGTAGATGCGGGGGCTACAGATACGCAGTATTTT. This translates into CASSLVDAGATDTQYF.

The chain couples TRBV18 to TRBJ2-7; TRBD1 aligns across 7 bases. The germline V gene has CDR1 KGHSH and CDR2 LQKENI. V dropped 0 bases and J dropped 2; count of bases not matched to a gene: 4. CDR3 length: 15 residues. CDR3 sequence (DNA): TGTGCCAGCTCACCACCGGACAGGCCGACCTACGAGCAGTACTTC. Translation: CASSPPDRPTYEQYF. The full variable domain, with the rest looked up from reference TRBV18 and TRBJ2-7, is NAGVMQNPRHLVRRRGQEARLRCSPMKGHSHVYWYRQLPEEGLKFMVYLQKENIIDESGMPKERFSAEFPKEGPSILRIQQVVRGDSAAYFCASSPPDRPTYEQYFGPGTRLTVT.

The table lists this clonotype with a few counts. The CDR3 protein is CASSSGTKLNTGELFF. CDR3 coding DNA: TGTGCCAGCAGCTCCGGGACTAAACTGAACACCGGGGAGCTGTTTTTT. The rearrangement joins TRBV7-2 to TRBJ2-2, with TRBD2 matching 7 bases. The CDR3 runs 16 residues. Unmatched junction bases numbered 6, after V lost 4 bases and J lost 1 base. The germline V gene has CDR1 SGHTA and CDR2 FQGNSA.

V and J are TRBV4-1 and TRBJ2-2; D gene ambiguous. The germline CDR1 and CDR2 sequences are MGHRA and YSYEKL. The CDR3 is 15 residues long. V lost 1 base and J 7 bases, leaving 13 bases between the germline ends. In DNA, the CDR3 is TGCGCCAGCAGCCAAGTTGTTGGTCGCGGCGGGGAGCTGTTTTTT. Residues: CASSQVVGRGGELFF.

This clonotype was observed a handful of times. This chain connects TRBV5-8 to TRBJ1-3; D might be TRBD1 (5 bases). The CDR3 runs to 17 residues. Germline V lookup: CDR1 SGHTS, CDR2 YDEGEE. Trimming removed 5 bases at V and 0 bases at J, with 18 bases between. In nucleotides, the CDR3 is TGTGCCAGCAGATTATACGGGACTCCAAGCTCTGGAAACACCATATATTTT. This sequence encodes CASRLYGTPSSGNTIYF.

The rearrangement links TRBV19 to TRBJ2-7; maybe TRBD1 (6 bases). The CDR3 consists of 13 residues. Germline assignment: CDR1 LNHDA and CDR2 SQIVND (reference sequence). Trimming removed 9 bases at V and 4 bases at J, with 16 bases between. The CDR3 is CARLWGHLYEQYF. The CDR3, as DNA: TGTGCCAGGTTATGGGGACATTTATACGAGCAGTACTTC.

In this sample, this clonotype turned up many times. The chain combines TRBV11-2 with TRBJ2-1; 8 bases line up with TRBD1. Trimming removed 4 bases from V and 4 bases from J; junction bases left unmatched: 9. This CDR3 region has 16 residues. Per the germline V gene, CDR1 is SGHAT and CDR2 is FQNNGV. The CDR3 region has the DNA TGTGCCAGCAGCTCTGTTTCAGGGGGCCCTTACAATGAGCAGTTCTTC. This translates into CASSSVSGGPYNEQFF.